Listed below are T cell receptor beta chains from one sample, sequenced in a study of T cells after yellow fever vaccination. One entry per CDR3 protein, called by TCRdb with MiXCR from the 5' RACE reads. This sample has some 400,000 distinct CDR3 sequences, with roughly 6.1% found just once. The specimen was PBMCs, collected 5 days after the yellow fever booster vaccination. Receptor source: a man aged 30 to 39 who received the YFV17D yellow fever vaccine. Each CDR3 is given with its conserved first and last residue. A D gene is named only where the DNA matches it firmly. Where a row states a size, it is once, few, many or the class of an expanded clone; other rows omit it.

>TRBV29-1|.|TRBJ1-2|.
TGCAGCGTTGAAAGGGGCGGCTACACCTTC
CSVERGGYTF
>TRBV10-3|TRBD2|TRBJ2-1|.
TGTGCCATCAGTGAATCCGGCGGGAGGGGCCATGAGCAGTTCTTC
CAISESGGRGHEQFF
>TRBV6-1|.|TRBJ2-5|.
TGTGCCAGCAGTGTTCTAGGCCGGCAAGAGACCCAGTACTTC
CASSVLGRQETQYF
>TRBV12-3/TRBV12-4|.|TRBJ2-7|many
TGTGCCAGCAGTTTGGAGTACAGAACCTACGAGCAGTACTTC
CASSLEYRTYEQYF
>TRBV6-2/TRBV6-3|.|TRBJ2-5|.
TGTGCCAGCAGTTACGAGGCGGCGAGAGAGACCCAGTACTTC
CASSYEAARETQYF
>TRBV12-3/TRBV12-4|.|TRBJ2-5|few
TGTGCCAGCACTACTGGGGGGGCTATTAGAACGGAGACCCAGTACTTC
CASTTGGAIRTETQYF
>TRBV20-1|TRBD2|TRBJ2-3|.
TGCAGTGCCCCGGGACTAGCGGGGATCCGGACAGATACGCAGTATTTT
CSAPGLAGIRTDTQYF
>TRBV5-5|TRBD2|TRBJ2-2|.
TGTGGGTCCCAGCGGGGGACGGTGAACACCGGGGAGCTGTTTTTT
CGSQRGTVNTGELFF
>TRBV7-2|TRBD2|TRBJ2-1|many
TGTGCCAGCAGCCAAACGGGACTAGCGGGAGGAGAGTTCTTC
CASSQTGLAGGEFF
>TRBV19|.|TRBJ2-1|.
TGTGCCAGTAGTATAGGGGGGGCGCCGGATGAGCAGTTCTTC
CASSIGGAPDEQFF
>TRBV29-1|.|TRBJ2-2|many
TGCAGCGTTGTCTCCAGCGGAGGGGGAACCGGGGAGCTGTTTTTT
CSVVSSGGGTGELFF
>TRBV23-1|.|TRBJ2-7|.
TGCGCCATCGCGTTTGGTAGCTCCTACGAGCAGTACTTC
CAIAFGSSYEQYF
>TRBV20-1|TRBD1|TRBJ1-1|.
TGCAGTGTCGCGGGACAGGGCAACACTGAAGCTTTCTTT
CSVAGQGNTEAFF
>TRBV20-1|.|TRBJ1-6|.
TGCAGTGCTAGAGGAAATAGGGAGAATTCACCCCTCCACTTT
CSARGNRENSPLHF
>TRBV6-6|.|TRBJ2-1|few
TGTGCCAGCAGCGGGGCGAACGGCCATGAGCAGTTCTTC
CASSGANGHEQFF
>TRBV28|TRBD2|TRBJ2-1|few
TGTGCCAGCAGGGGAGCGGGAGTGAATTACAATGAGCAGTTCTTC
CASRGAGVNYNEQFF
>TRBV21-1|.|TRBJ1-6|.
TGTGCCAGCAGCAAGAGGGGTCCCCTTCTAAATTCACCCCTCCACTTT
CASSKRGPLLNSPLHF
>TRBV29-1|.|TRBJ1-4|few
TGCAGCGTCACTACAGGCAAAGAAAAACTGTTTTTT
CSVTTGKEKLFF
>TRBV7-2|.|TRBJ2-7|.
TGTGCCAGCAGCGTTACCGGGACGGAGAGCTCCTACGAGCAGTACTTC
CASSVTGTESSYEQYF
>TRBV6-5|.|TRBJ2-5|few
TGTGCCAGCAGTTACAGGATCAAGGGAGAGACCCAGTACTTC
CASSYRIKGETQYF
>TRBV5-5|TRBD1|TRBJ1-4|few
TGTGCCAGCAGCTTGGGTGGGACAGTAGATGAAAAACTGTTTTTT
CASSLGGTVDEKLFF
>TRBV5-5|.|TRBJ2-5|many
TGTGCCAGCAGCTTGGGCCATGTTCAAGAGACCCAGTACTTC
CASSLGHVQETQYF
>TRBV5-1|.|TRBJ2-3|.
TGCGCCAGCAGCTACAGCCTCTCGGGGAACACAGATACGCAGTATTTT
CASSYSLSGNTDTQYF
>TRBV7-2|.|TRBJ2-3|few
TGTGCCAGCAGCCCGACTCCGGCAGATACGCAGTATTTT
CASSPTPADTQYF
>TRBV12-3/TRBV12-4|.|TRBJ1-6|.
TGTGCCAGCAGTTCCACCCTGCGTCGGTATTCACCCCTCCACTTT
CASSSTLRRYSPLHF
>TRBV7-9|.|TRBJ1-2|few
TGTGCCAGCAGCTACCCCGGGAAGAATGGCTACACCTTC
CASSYPGKNGYTF